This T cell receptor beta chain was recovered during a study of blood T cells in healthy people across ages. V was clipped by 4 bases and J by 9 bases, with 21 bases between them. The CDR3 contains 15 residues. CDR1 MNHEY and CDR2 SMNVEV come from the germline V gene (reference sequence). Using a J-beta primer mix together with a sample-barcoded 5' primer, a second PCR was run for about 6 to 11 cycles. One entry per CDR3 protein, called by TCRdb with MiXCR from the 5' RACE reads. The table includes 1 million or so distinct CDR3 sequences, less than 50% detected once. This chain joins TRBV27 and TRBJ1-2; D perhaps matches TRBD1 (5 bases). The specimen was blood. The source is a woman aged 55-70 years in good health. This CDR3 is CASSSSVWDVERYTF. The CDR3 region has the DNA TGTGCCAGCAGTTCAAGCGTCTGGGACGTTGAGCGCTACACCTTC.